This T cell receptor beta chain was observed in a study of sequential checkpoint blockade in melanoma. Background on the study: Patients were randomized 1:1 to nivolumab-then-ipilimumab or ipilimumab-then-nivolumab first-line.

Treatment of the sample: randomized to nivolumab then ipilimumab (arm A) or the reverse (arm B). DNA-damaging chemotherapy had not been given to any patient beforehand. Profiling relied on immunoSEQ multiplex PCR, and the TCRdb table lists in-frame clones only, not all of them. The sample lists some 25,000 clones, roughly 77% seen once, with 13% in the top ten. The V end was cut by 0 bases, the J end by 1 base, with 6 bases between. Germline CDR1 reads MDHEN; CDR2 reads SYDVKM. CDR3 length equals 15 residues. Material: CD8+ T cells sorted from blood (inferred from file names), obtained from a patient given nivolumab and ipilimumab in sequence. The rearrangement uses TRBV28 and TRBJ2-2, with TRBD1 as a possible D gene (5 bases). This clonotype was sampled from a human donor with melanoma. CDR3 protein: CASSLWGQNTGELFF. CDR3 DNA: TGTGCCAGCAGTTTATGGGGGCAGAACACCGGGGAGCTGTTTTTT.